This T cell receptor beta chain came from a study of resident and recirculating memory T cells in vitiligo (dated by TCRdb to 2017 to 2018). Notes on the research overall: For TCR beta sequencing, epidermis was obtained by shave biopsy from two lesional and two nonlesional sites, and PBMCs were also collected, from each of a few stable vitiligo patients. Without any cell sorting, samples were homogenized immediately before genomic DNA was extracted using the Qiagen DNeasy Blood & Tissue Kit. The human TCR beta sequencing tested whether specific clones in lesional vitiligo skin differed from clones in nonlesional skin and blood.

TCR beta chains were amplified from genomic DNA with the immunoSEQ hsTCRB kit. Sequencing of TCR beta libraries was performed on an Illumina MiSeq instrument by the immunoSEQ service. In the paper's pipeline: Repertoire data were analyzed using the immunoSEQ Analyzer. TCRdb re-hosts the immuneACCESS table, in-frame sequences only. Its copies lack some clones; in the studies checked, an unresolved V gene accounts for under half of them, and the cause for the rest is not known. The DNA was the basis for D and trimming; V, J and clone size are from that table. For this sample there are around 40,000 clones; 85% to 95% appear just once. The ten most abundant clones make up about 4.5% of the sample. The CDR3 starts with the cysteine, ends with the phenylalanine, and has 18 residues. Only the CDR3 region is kept as DNA, spanning 54 bases read in frame from base 1. The germline V gene specifies SQVTM as CDR1 and ANQGSEA as CDR2. Relative to germline, V is missing 7 bases and J is missing 0 bases, with 16 bases of the junction outside any gene match.

Stable vitiligo was defined as no change in lesions over the previous 6 months. For classification as stable, the absence of confetti depigmentation, a clinical sign of active vitiligo, was additionally required. Patients who had been treated within the previous three months were excluded. PBMCs were isolated from heparinized blood by Ficoll density gradient centrifugation and then flash-frozen. Of note for this clone: This clone's antigen is unknown. No much larger clone is present one base from it, and per-base qualities are unavailable.

Overall study results and their limits: TCR sequences were not shared across biopsy sites or across patients, which suggests that different T cell clones infiltrate different lesions, a pattern described as private specificity. Mechanistic studies in the future are needed to assess how much the detected T cell clones and the human Trm pools versus Tcm pools each contribute. Overlap and correlation analysis found no significant repertoire overlap between any two biopsies, even biopsies from the same patient, apart from each lesion compared with itself. No unique dominant TCR clone was detected, and variation in clonality was observed among vitiligo lesions.

Recombination joined TRBV29-1 with TRBJ2-7, with 12 junctional bases fitting TRBD1. The clonotype was recovered from a male donor with vitiligo. Sequenced material: blood. The bases read TGCAGCGCCTTCCACCCCGGGACAGGGGGCCCTAGCTCCTACGAGCAGTACTTC. Its amino acids are CSAFHPGTGGPSSYEQYF.